The source of this T cell receptor (beta chain) is a study of neoadjuvant anti-PD-1 for oral cavity cancer. Cohort: HPV-negative, locally advanced oral cavity squamous cell carcinoma patients. V was pared by 5 bases and J by 0 bases, with 10 bases between. The CDR3 spans 14 residues. Germline V gives CDR1 MGHRA, CDR2 YSYEKL. Sequencing used immunoSEQ multiplex PCR; TCRdb keeps in-frame clones, though not all of them. Among 11,000 to 15,000 clones listed, 50% to 65% were seen once. Sequenced here: PBMCs, sampled before nivolumab (anti-PD-1) treatment. The rearrangement joins TRBV4-1 to TRBJ1-1; no clear D. This receptor was taken from a person between 40 and 80 years old with oral cavity squamous cell carcinoma. The CDR3 region has the DNA TGCGCCAGCAGCGCGACAATCATGAACACTGAAGCTTTCTTT. Translation gives CASSATIMNTEAFF.